This T cell receptor (beta chain) was obtained from a study of cytomegalovirus exposure and HLA in healthy donors. Comment on this clone: Its antigen is not known.

The V and J ends lost 7 bases and 6 bases respectively, with 10 bases between them. The CDR3 is 13 residues long. The germline CDR1 and CDR2 sequences are MNHNS and SASEGT. Study conclusions and caveats: Under in vitro conditions, a few CMV-associated chains were confirmed as specific for CMV antigens. Associated with cytomegalovirus, according to the listing, were some 150 TCR beta chains.

Primers for the PCR totalled 60 Vbeta and 13 Jbeta. The table came from immunoSEQ multiplex PCR; TCRdb's copy has only in-frame clones and leaves some out. The sample includes 110,000 to 150,000 clones, 80% of them seen just once. This clonotype was obtained from a man aged 35 to 55 in good health and CMV-seronegative. The genes are TRBV6-1 and TRBJ1-6; no clear D. Source material: PBMCs. The CDR3 here is CASTLSVNSPLHF. CDR3 sequence (DNA): TGTGCCAGCACCCTATCGGTTAATTCACCCCTCCACTTT.